This entry describes one TCR beta chain. Cohorts were determined from participant-reported clinical history. Donors of Cohort 3 who recovered were those that had two negative PCRs, clearance, or symptom resolution. The data were obtained in a study of blood T cell repertoires in COVID-19. Study in general: Sample material is recorded as cDNA or gDNA derived from T cells, B-cell-depleted T cells, or PBMCs.

V gave up 2 bases and J gave up 3 bases, with 13 bases separating them. CDR3 length: 15 amino acids. Germline V gene sequence: CDR1 SGHTA, CDR2 FQGNSA. This table comes from immunoSEQ multiplex PCR, and its TCRdb copy is limited to in-frame clones, with some not included. The sample contains about 310,000 clones, roughly 90% of which appear only once. The chain combines TRBV7-2 with TRBJ1-2; no definite D call. Sequencing was done on a sample of PBMCs or T cells enriched from blood (not recorded which). This clonotype originated in a woman between 18 and 29 years old who had recovered from COVID-19. CDR3 nucleotide sequence: TGTGCCAGCAGCTTAAGTCCGGTAGAGGACTATGGCTACACCTTC. Its translation: CASSLSPVEDYGYTF.